A single sample is the source of the 5 T cell receptor beta chains below, sequenced in a study of shared clonotypes between healthy human individuals. Profiled with immunoSEQ multiplex PCR; TCRdb holds only in-frame clones, not every one. The data contain fewer than 1.6 million clones, approximately 98.5% of them singletons. Sequences were obtained from naive CD4+ T cells sorted from blood. Subset indicated: CD45RA+ positively selected. These TCRs come from a young man in good health.

The chain has TRBV5-6 and TRBJ1-2; 10 bases match TRBD1. The V gene end was trimmed by 2 bases and the J gene end by 7 bases; junction bases not matched to a gene: 14. The CDR3 sequence is 17 residues long. From germline, CDR1 is SGHDT and CDR2 YYEEEE. The DNA of the CDR3 is TGTGCCAGCAGCTTTTGGGGACAGGGGCTTTTTACCTCTGGCTACACCTTC. Translated: CASSFWGQGLFTSGYTF.

The rearrangement links TRBV7-2 to TRBJ2-3, with TRBD2 matching 10 bases. Germline CDR1 and CDR2: SGHTA and FQGNSA. After removal of 1 base from V and 5 bases from J, the junction contained 6 bases not matched to a gene. This CDR3 is 16 amino acids long. CDR3 DNA: TGTGCCAGCAGCTTAGAAGTGGCTAGCGGGGGAGATACGCAGTATTTT. It yields the protein CASSLEVASGGDTQYF.

On this clone itself: Other DNA sequences in the sample encode the same CDR3. V is TRBV29-1 and J is TRBJ2-1; 8 nucleotides line up with TRBD1. The CDR3 consists of 15 residues. The junction had 5 bases not matched to a gene; V was cut back by 3 bases and J by 1 base. The germline CDR1 and CDR2 sequences are SQVTM and ANQGSEA. The CDR3 protein is CSVDRGQGSYNEQFF. As DNA, the CDR3 is TGCAGCGTTGATCGCGGACAGGGATCCTACAATGAGCAGTTCTTC.

The genes are TRBV6-5 and TRBJ2-7; D call uncertain. The CDR3 covers 12 residues. Between the trimmed V and J ends, which lost 6 bases and 9 bases, there was a span of 15 bases. Germline values: CDR1 MNHEY, CDR2 SVGAGI. DNA of the CDR3: TGTGCCAGCAGCTCAAACCTCTATCGGCAGTACTTC. This codes for CASSSNLYRQYF.

The chain carries TRBV4-1 and TRBJ2-7; 7 nucleotides match TRBD2. This CDR3 has 15 residues. V was clipped by 0 bases and J by 4 bases; unmatched bases: 6. Germline values: CDR1 MGHRA, CDR2 YSYEKL. The CDR3 sequence is CASSQDTGGLYEQYF. CDR3 nucleotides: TGCGCCAGCAGCCAAGATACCGGGGGGTTATACGAGCAGTACTTC.